This TCR beta chain originates from a study of T-cell memory formation after mild COVID-19. Study results and limitations: Unconfirmed was the SARS-CoV-2 specificity of second-wave clones that peaked on day 37.

Trimming took 1 base from V and 4 from J; bases not matched to a gene: 6. Germline V gene lookup returns CDR1 SEHNR and CDR2 FQNEAQ (reference sequence). This CDR3 has 16 amino acids. This clonotype was recorded a few times. What it recognizes is unknown. TCRalpha and TCRbeta libraries used 5'RACE with constant-segment primers and UMIs. Using its own MiXCR run on the 5' RACE reads, TCRdb lists one record per CDR3 protein. Of hundreds of thousands of distinct CDR3 sequences detected, roughly 17% appear once; the ten largest clones hold 12%. The V and J genes are TRBV7-9 and TRBJ1-2; 10 bases map to TRBD1. This sequence originates from an adult woman who had mild COVID-19 (a few samples of this study predate the infection). Cell type and time point are not known. The sequenced sample was PBMCs or a T cell subset sorted from them (not recorded which). The CDR3 region has the DNA TGTGCCAGCAGCTTAGGAGACAGGGGGCAAGGCTATGGCTACACCTTC. Encoded protein: CASSLGDRGQGYGYTF.